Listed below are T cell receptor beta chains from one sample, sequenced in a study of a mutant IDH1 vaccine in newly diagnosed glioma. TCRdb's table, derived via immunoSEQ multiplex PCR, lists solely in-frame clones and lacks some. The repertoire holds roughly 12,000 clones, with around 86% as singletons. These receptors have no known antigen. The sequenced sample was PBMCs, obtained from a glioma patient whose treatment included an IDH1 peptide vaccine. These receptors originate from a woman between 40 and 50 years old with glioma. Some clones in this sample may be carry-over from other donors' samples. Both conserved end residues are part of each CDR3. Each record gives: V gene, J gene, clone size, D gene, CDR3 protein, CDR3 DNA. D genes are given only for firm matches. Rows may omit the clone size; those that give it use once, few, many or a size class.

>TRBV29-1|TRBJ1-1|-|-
CSVEFSGVEAFF
TGCAGCGTTGAATTTTCCGGGGTTGAAGCTTTCTTT
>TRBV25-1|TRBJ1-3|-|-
CASSEQGGNTIYF
TGTGCCAGCAGTGAACAGGGGGGAAACACCATATATTTT
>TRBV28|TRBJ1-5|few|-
CASSPGWDLNLNRGPQHF
TGTGCCAGCAGTCCTGGCTGGGACCTGAACTTGAACCGTGGGCCCCAGCATTTT
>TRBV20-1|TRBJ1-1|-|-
CSASNYAEAFF
TGCAGTGCTAGTAACTACGCTGAAGCTTTCTTT
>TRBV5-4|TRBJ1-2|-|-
CASSLRGVYGYTF
TGTGCCAGCAGCTTACGGGGTGTCTATGGCTACACCTTC
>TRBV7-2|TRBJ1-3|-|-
CASSLGRMNTIYF
TGTGCCAGCAGCTTAGGCAGGATGAACACCATATATTTT
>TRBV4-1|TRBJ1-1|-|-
CASSQLFGVNTEAFF
TGCGCCAGCAGCCAATTGTTTGGGGTGAACACTGAAGCTTTCTTT
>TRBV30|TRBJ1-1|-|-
CAWSNPGKGGEAFF
TGTGCCTGGAGTAACCCCGGGAAGGGCGGTGAAGCTTTCTTT
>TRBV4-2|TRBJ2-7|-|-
CASSHRDSYEQYF
TGTGCCAGCAGCCATAGAGACTCCTACGAGCAGTACTTC
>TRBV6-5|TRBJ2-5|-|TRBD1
CASSYTGGAETQYF
TGTGCCAGCAGTTACACAGGGGGCGCAGAGACCCAGTACTTC
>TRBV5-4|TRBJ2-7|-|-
CASSLGGPRSYEQYF
TGTGCCAGCAGCTTGGGTGGTCCCCGGAGCTACGAGCAGTACTTC
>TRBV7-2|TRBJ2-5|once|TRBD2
CASSPRTSWETQYF
TGTGCCAGCAGCCCACGGACTAGTTGGGAGACCCAGTACTTC